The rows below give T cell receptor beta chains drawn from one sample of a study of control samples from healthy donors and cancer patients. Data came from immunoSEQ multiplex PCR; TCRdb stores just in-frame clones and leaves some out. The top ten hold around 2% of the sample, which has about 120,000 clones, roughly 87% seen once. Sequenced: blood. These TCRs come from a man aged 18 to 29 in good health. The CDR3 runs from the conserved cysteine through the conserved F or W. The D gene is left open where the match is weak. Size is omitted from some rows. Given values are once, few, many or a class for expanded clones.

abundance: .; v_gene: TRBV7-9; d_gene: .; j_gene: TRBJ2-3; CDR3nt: TGTGCCAGCAGCTCCCAGACGTTTAGCACAGATACGCAGTATTTT; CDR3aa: CASSSQTFSTDTQYF
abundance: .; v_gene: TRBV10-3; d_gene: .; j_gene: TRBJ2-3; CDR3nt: TGTGCCATCAGTGACGGAAGGTCGTCAGGCACAGATACGCAGTATTTT; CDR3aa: CAISDGRSSGTDTQYF
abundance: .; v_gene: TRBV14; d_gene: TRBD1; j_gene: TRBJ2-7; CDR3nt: TGTGCCAGCAGCGGACAGGGCCGGACCTACGAGCAGTACTTC; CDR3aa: CASSGQGRTYEQYF
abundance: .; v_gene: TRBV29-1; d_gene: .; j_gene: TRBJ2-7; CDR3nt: TGCAGCGTTGAAGAAGGCGGGAACGAGCAGTACTTC; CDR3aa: CSVEEGGNEQYF
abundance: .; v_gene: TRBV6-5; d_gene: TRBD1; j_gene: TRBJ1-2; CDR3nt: TGTGCCAGCATCTGGACAGGGGAGGGTGGCTACACCTTC; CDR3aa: CASIWTGEGGYTF
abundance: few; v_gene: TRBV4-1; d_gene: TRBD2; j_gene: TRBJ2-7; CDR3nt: TGCGCCAGCAGCACCCAGGGACTACCCTCCTACGAGCAGTACTTC; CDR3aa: CASSTQGLPSYEQYF
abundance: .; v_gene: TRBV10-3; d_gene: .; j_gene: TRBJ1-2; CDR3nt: TGTGCCATCAGTGAGCAAACGGGGGGCAACTATGGCTACACCTTC; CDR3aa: CAISEQTGGNYGYTF
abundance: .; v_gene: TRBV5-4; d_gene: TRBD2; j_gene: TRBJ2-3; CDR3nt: TGTGCCAGCAGCCCGGGGGGTGGACGGGTTTACACAGATACGCAGTATTTT; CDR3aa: CASSPGGGRVYTDTQYF
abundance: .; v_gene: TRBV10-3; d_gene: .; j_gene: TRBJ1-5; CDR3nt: TGTGCCATCAGTGAGGCCAGAGGAGGTTCTAGCAATCAGCCCCAGCATTTT; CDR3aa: CAISEARGGSSNQPQHF
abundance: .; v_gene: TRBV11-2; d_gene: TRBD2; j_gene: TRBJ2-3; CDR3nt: TGTGCCAGCAGCTCTCTGGGACTAGCGGGAGTCGGTTCAGATACGCAGTATTTT; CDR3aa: CASSSLGLAGVGSDTQYF
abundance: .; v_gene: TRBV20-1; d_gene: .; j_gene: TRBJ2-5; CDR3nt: TGCAGTGCTACAGGGCTTGAGACCCAGTACTTC; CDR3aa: CSATGLETQYF
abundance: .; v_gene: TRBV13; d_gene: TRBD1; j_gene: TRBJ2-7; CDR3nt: TGTGCCAGCAGCTCGGGACAGGGGTCCTACGAGCAGTACTTC; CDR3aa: CASSSGQGSYEQYF
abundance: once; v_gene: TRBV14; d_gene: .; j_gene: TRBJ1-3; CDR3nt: TGTGCCAGCAGCTTAGGGGACACCAGCTCTGGAAACACCATATATTTT; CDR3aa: CASSLGDTSSGNTIYF
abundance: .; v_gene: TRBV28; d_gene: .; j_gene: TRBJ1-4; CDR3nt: TGTGCCGCAAGCACGGGGCAGAATGAAAAACTGTTTTTT; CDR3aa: CAASTGQNEKLFF
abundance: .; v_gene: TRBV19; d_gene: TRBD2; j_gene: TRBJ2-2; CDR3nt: TGTGCCAGTGGACTAGCGATCACCGGGGAGCTGTTTTTT; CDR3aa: CASGLAITGELFF
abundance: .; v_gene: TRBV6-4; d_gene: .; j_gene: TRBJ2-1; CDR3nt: TGTGCCAGCAGTGACTCGACGGATAACAATGAGCAGTTCTTC; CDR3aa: CASSDSTDNNEQFF
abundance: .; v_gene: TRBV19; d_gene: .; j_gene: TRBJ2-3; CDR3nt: TGTGCCAGTAGTATATCAAGGGCTAGCACAGATACGCAGTATTTT; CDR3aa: CASSISRASTDTQYF
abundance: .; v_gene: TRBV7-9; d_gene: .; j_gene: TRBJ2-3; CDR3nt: TGTGCCAGCAGCTTTGGACGGGAGTCGGATACGCAGTATTTT; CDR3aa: CASSFGRESDTQYF
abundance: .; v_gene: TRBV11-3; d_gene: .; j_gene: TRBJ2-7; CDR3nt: TGTGCCAGCAGCTTCGGAGGACAGAACTACGAGCAGTACTTC; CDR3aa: CASSFGGQNYEQYF
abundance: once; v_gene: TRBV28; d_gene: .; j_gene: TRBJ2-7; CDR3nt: TGTGCCAGCAGTTTATGGGCAGGAACCTACGAGCAGTACTTC; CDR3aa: CASSLWAGTYEQYF
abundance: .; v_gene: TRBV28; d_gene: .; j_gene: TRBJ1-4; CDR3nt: TGTGCCAGCAGTTTGGTGGGAGGGGGTGAAAAACTGTTTTTT; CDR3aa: CASSLVGGGEKLFF
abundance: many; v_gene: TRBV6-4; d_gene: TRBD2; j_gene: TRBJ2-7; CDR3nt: TGTGCCAGCAGTGAAACAGCGGGAGGCTACGAGCAGTACTTC; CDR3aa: CASSETAGGYEQYF
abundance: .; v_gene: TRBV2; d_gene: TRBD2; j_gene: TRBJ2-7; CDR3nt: TGTGCCAGCAGTGATACAGCGGGGTCCTACGAGCAGTACTTC; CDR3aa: CASSDTAGSYEQYF
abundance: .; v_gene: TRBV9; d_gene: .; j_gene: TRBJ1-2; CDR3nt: TGTGCCAGCAGCGTGGCCCTTAACTATGGCTACACCTTC; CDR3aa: CASSVALNYGYTF
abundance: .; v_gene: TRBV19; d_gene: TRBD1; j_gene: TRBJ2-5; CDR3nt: TGTGCCAGTAGTCGGACAGGGGGCGCGGAGACCCAGTACTTC; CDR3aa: CASSRTGGAETQYF
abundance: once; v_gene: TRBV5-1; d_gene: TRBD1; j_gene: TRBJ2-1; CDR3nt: TGCGCCAGCAGCCCATCCGGCGGGACAGGGACGGCCTACAATGAGCAGTTCTTC; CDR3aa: CASSPSGGTGTAYNEQFF
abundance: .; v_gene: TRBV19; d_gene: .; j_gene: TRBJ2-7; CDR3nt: TGTGCCAGTAGTCCACGGACGGCGTCATACGAGCAGTACTTC; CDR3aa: CASSPRTASYEQYF
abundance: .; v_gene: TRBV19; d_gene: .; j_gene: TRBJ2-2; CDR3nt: TGTGCCAGTAGTAGCCCGATCCGGGGGACCGGGGAGCTGTTTTTT; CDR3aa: CASSSPIRGTGELFF
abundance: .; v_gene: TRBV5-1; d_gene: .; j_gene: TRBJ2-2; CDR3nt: TGCGCCAGCAGCTTGAATCCGGGAGTTGGGTTAGGAGGGGAGCTGTTTTTT; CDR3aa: CASSLNPGVGLGGELFF
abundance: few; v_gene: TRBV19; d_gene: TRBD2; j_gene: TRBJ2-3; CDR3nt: TGTGCCAGTAGTACCCCGCGGGGGTCCGGACTCACAGATACGCAGTATTTT; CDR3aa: CASSTPRGSGLTDTQYF
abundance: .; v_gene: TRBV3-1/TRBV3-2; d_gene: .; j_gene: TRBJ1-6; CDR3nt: TGTGCCAGCAGCCAAGATCTCCTAGGTAAAAGGGCCCGGGCCTATAATTCACCCCTCCACTTT; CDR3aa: CASSQDLLGKRARAYNSPLHF
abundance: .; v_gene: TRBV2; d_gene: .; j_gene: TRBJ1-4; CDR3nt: TGTGCCAGCAGTGAGTCACGCTTGTTTACTAATGAAAAACTGTTTTTT; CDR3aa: CASSESRLFTNEKLFF
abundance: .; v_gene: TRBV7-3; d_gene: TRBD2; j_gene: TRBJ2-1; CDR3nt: TGTGCCAGCAGCTTTAGCGGGAGCTCCTACAATGAGCAGTTCTTC; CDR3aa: CASSFSGSSYNEQFF
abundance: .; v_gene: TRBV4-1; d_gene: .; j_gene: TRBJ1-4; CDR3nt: TGCGCCAGCAGCCCCCCCGAAAGACGATGGAGTAATGAAAAACTGTTTTTT; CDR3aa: CASSPPERRWSNEKLFF
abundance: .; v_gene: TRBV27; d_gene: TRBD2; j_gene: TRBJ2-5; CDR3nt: TGTGCCAGCCGAACAGAGGGACTAGCGGGATATCAAGAGACCCAGTACTTC; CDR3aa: CASRTEGLAGYQETQYF
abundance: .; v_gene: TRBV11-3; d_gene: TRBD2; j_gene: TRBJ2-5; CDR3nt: TGTGCCAGCAGCGTCGACGCGGGAGAGATGGCGACCCAGTACTTC; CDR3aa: CASSVDAGEMATQYF
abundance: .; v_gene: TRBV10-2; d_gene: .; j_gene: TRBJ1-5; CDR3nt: TGCGCCAGCACCCCGCGGGGGCTCGGGAATCAGCCCCAGCATTTT; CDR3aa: CASTPRGLGNQPQHF
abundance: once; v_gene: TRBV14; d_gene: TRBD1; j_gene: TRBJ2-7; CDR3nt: TGTGCCAGCAGCCAGTTCCCCCGGGACAGATCCTACGAGCAGTACTTC; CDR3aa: CASSQFPRDRSYEQYF
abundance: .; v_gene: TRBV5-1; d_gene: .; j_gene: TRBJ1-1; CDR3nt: TGCGCCAGCAGCTTCGCTAAACCTACTAACATGAACACTGAAGCTTTCTTT; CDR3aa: CASSFAKPTNMNTEAFF
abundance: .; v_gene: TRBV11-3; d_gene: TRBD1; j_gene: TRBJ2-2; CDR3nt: TGTGCCAGTAGCGACAGGGCCCGCACCGGGGAGCTGTTTTTT; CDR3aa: CASSDRARTGELFF
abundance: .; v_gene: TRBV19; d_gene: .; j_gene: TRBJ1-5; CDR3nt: TGTGCCAGCTATGGGCCAGGGGTAGGCGTTCATCAGCCCCAGCATTTT; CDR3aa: CASYGPGVGVHQPQHF
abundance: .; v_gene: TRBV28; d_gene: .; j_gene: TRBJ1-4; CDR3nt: TGTGCCAGCGCCCGGGGCACAGATCGTGAAAAACTGTTTTTT; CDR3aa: CASARGTDREKLFF
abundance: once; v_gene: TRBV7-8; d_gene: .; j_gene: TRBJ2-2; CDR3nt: TGTGCCAGCAGCCTTCCCTCCAGGGGGACTACGAACACCGGGGAGCTGTTTTTT; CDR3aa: CASSLPSRGTTNTGELFF
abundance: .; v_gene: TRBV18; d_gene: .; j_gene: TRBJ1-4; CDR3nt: TGTGCCAGCTCACTACCTTCGGGGATAACTAATGAAAAACTGTTTTTT; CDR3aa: CASSLPSGITNEKLFF
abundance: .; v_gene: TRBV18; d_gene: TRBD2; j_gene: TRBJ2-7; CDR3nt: TGTGCCAGCTCACCACCGAATGCACTAGCGGGTAGCTCCTACGAGCAGTACTTC; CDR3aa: CASSPPNALAGSSYEQYF
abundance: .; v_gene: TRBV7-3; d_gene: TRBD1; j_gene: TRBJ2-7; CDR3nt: TGTGCCAGCAGCCCCCTGGGACAGGGCGGTCACGAGCAGTACTTC; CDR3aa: CASSPLGQGGHEQYF
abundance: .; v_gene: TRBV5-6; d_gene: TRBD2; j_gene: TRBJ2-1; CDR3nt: TGTGCCAGCAGCTTGGCTCTAGCGGGAGTTAATGAGCAGTTCTTC; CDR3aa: CASSLALAGVNEQFF
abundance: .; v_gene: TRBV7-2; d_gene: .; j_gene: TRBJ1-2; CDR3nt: TGTGCCAGCAGTTCCGGGCCAACCTTGGGCTACACCTTC; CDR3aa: CASSSGPTLGYTF
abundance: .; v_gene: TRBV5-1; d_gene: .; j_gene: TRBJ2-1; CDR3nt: TGCGCCAGCAGCTGGTCACGGGGGACCTATGAATCCAATGAGCAGTTCTTC; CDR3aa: CASSWSRGTYESNEQFF
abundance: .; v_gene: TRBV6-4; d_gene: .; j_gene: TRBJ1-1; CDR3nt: TGTGCCAGCAGTGGGACAGCCGAAACTGAAGCTTTCTTT; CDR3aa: CASSGTAETEAFF
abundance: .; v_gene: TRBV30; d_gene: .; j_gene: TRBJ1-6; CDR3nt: TGTGCCTGGAGTCAGGCGACGGTTGTCTCCTATAATTCACCCCTCCACTTT; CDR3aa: CAWSQATVVSYNSPLHF
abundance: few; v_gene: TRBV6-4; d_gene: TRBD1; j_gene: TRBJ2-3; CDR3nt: TGTGCCAGCAGCAAGACAGGGGGCACAGATACGCAGTATTTT; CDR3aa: CASSKTGGTDTQYF
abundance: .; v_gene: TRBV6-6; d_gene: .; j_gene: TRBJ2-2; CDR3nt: TGTGCCAGCAGTCCCGACCGCCTAGCGTGGAACACCGGGGAGCTGTTTTTT; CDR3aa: CASSPDRLAWNTGELFF